The 11 T cell receptor beta chains listed next were all sequenced from one sample in a study of T cell responses to AZD1222 COVID-19 vaccine. Sequencing used immunoSEQ multiplex PCR; TCRdb keeps in-frame clones, though not all of them. The repertoire holds around 110,000 clones, with about 91% as singletons. The sequences come from peripheral blood, collected 28 days after the second AZD1222 dose. The receptors were gathered from an adult who received the AZD1222 COVID-19 vaccine.

This clone was observed a handful of times. Other DNA sequences in the sample encode the same CDR3. This sequence joins TRBV2 and TRBJ1-1; tentatively, D is TRBD1 (6 bases). This CDR3 contains 13 residues. V was cut by 3 bases and J by 5 bases, with 10 bases left in between. Germline V gene sequence: CDR1 SNHLY, CDR2 FYNNEI. The CDR3 spells CASSEGAGTEAFF. CDR3 DNA: TGTGCCAGCAGTGAGGGGGCGGGGACTGAAGCTTTCTTT.

This rearrangement joins TRBV6-5 to TRBJ2-7; 7 bases agree with TRBD2. Germline CDR1 is MNHEY and CDR2 is SVGAGI. V dropped 8 bases and J dropped 1; count of bases not matched to a gene: 11. The CDR3 loop spans 15 amino acids. CDR3 DNA: TGTGCCAGCGGATCTACTAGCGCCTCATCCTACGAGCAGTACTTC. Its protein is CASGSTSASSYEQYF.

J is TRBJ1-1 and V is TRBV5-1; 10 nucleotides match TRBD1. With V trimmed by 4 bases and J by 7 bases, 10 bases remained unmatched. The CDR3 is 15 amino acids. Germline CDR1 reads SGHRS; CDR2 reads YFSETQ. The DNA of the CDR3 is TGCGCCAGCAGCCAGCTTCTGACAGGGGGCAGTGAAGCTTTCTTT. Translating it yields CASSQLLTGGSEAFF. Full variable domain (rest looked up from reference TRBV5-1 and TRBJ1-1): KAGVTQTPRYLIKTRGQQVTLSCSPISGHRSVSWYQQTPGQGLQFLFEYFSETQRNKGNFPGRFSGRQFSNSRSEMNVSTLELGDSALYLCASSQLLTGGSEAFFGQGTRLTVV.

V gene TRBV14 combines with J gene TRBJ2-1; 9 nucleotides align to TRBD2. The V and J ends lost 3 bases and 7 bases, in that order; junction bases with no gene match: 4. This CDR3 contains 14 residues. The germline CDR1 and CDR2 sequences are SGHDN and FVKESK. The CDR3 DNA reads as TGTGCCAGCAGCCACCTAGCGGGACGGAATGAGCAGTTCTTC. This sequence encodes CASSHLAGRNEQFF.

V usage is TRBV27 and J usage is TRBJ2-6; D possibly corresponds to TRBD1 (5 bases). The V end lost 0 bases, the J end lost 0 bases, and 6 bases lay between the germline ends. Germline-derived CDR1 and CDR2 are MNHEY and SMNVEV (reference sequence). This CDR3 has 16 residues. The CDR3 here is CASSLSRGSGANVLTF. CDR3 DNA sequence: TGTGCCAGCAGTTTATCAAGGGGCTCTGGGGCCAACGTCCTGACTTTC. Full variable domain (remainder filled in from reference TRBV27 and TRBJ2-6): EAQVTQNPRYLITVTGKKLTVTCSQNMNHEYMSWYRQDPGLGLRQIYYSMNVEVTDKGDVPEGYKVSRKEKRNFPLILESPSPNQTSLYFCASSLSRGSGANVLTFGAGSRLTVL.

The rearrangement links TRBV28 to TRBJ2-7; 9 bases align to TRBD1. The CDR3 has 14 amino acids. The V gene's germline CDR1 is MDHEN and CDR2 SYDVKM. The V segment lost 1 base and the J segment 4 bases; nucleotides outside the gene matches: 2. CDR3 sequence (DNA): TGTGCCAGCAGTTTATCGGGGACAGGGTACGAGCAGTACTTC. Protein: CASSLSGTGYEQYF.

CDR3 sequence (DNA): TGTGCCAGCAGCTTAGTAGTTGGGAGCACAGATACGCAGTATTTT. Protein: CASSLVVGSTDTQYF. The rearrangement links TRBV7-9 to TRBJ2-3, with D uncertain. V gave up 1 base and J gave up 0 bases, with 8 bases separating them. Germline CDR1 and CDR2: SEHNR and FQNEAQ (reference sequence). The CDR3 sequence is 15 residues long.

This rearrangement joins TRBV25-1 to TRBJ2-2; possibly TRBD1 for D (5 bases). Trimming pared 3 bases from V and 5 bases from J, leaving 16 bases between. This CDR3 region has 16 residues. Germline V CDR1 and CDR2: MGHDK, SYGVNS. CDR3 amino acids: CASSDPRQSRTGELFF. CDR3 nucleotides: TGTGCCAGCAGTGACCCTCGACAGTCGAGAACCGGGGAGCTGTTTTTT.

This clone was seen more than once but under ten times. The V and J genes are TRBV28 and TRBJ1-2; weak D call: TRBD1 (6 bases). Germline CDR1 MDHEN, CDR2 SYDVKM. V lost 6 bases, J lost 3 bases, and 14 bases lay in between. The CDR3 runs to 14 residues. The CDR3 region has the DNA TGTGCCAGCAGGACTAACAGGGTTTACTATGGCTACACCTTC. It translates to CASRTNRVYYGYTF.

This clone was counted once. This sequence joins TRBV9 and TRBJ1-3; possibly TRBD1 for D (6 bases). V was pared by 0 bases and J by 0 bases, with 16 bases between. Germline-derived CDR1 and CDR2 are SGDLS and YYNGEE. The CDR3 sequence is 18 residues long. The CDR3 bases are TGTGCCAGCAGCGTAGAAAAGGGCAGCAGGGGCTCTGGAAACACCATATATTTT. Translating it yields CASSVEKGSRGSGNTIYF.

This chain uses TRBV10-1 with TRBJ2-7; D unclear. CDR1 is WNHNN, CDR2 SYGVQD, per germline (reference sequence). CDR3 length: 13 amino acids. Trimming left V 2 bases short and J 8 bases short, with 13 bases between. Here the CDR3 DNA reads TGCGCCAGCAGTGAGGGCAGCCCGCCCCAGCAGTACTTC. Translating gives CASSEGSPPQQYF.